This note documents a single T cell receptor (beta chain) sequence. Original data processing: Nucleated cell number was recorded as an estimate derived from reference gene primer amplification. TCRdb's table, derived via immunoSEQ multiplex PCR, lists solely in-frame clones and lacks some. V and J calls and clone size are those listed in that table; D and trimming were worked out from the DNA. This sample has fewer than 400,000 clones, with 88% found just once. This sample stems from a study of blood T cell repertoires in COVID-19. Across the study: Collection of acute and convalescent COVID-19 samples took place in the United States, Italy and Spain. PBMCs, B-cell-depleted T cells, or T cells provided the cDNA or gDNA that made up the material.

V was pared by 4 bases and J by 2 bases, with 7 bases of the junction left unmatched. Germline V lookup: CDR1 SGHRS, CDR2 YFSETQ. This CDR3 contains 15 residues. Cohorts were based on clinical histories the participants reported. This sequence was found in a man in his thirties or forties who had recovered from COVID-19. The chain employs TRBV5-1 and TRBJ2-3, with TRBD1 matching over 7 bases. Sample: PBMCs or T cells enriched from blood (not recorded which). For the CDR3, the DNA is TGCGCCAGCAGCCCGATGGGACAGATCACAGATACGCAGTATTTT. It yields the protein CASSPMGQITDTQYF. The variable domain in full, with the rest retrieved from reference TRBV5-1 and TRBJ2-3, is KAGVTQTPRYLIKTRGQQVTLSCSPISGHRSVSWYQQTPGQGLQFLFEYFSETQRNKGNFPGRFSGRQFSNSRSEMNVSTLELGDSALYLCASSPMGQITDTQYFGPGTRLTVL.